These T cell receptor beta chains were read from a single sample in a study of shared clonotypes between healthy human individuals. Clones were sequenced by immunoSEQ multiplex PCR, and TCRdb holds only the in-frame ones, with some missing. Of roughly 2 million clones listed, about 94% were seen once; the top ten hold 1% to 1.3%. Sequenced: naive CD8+ T cells sorted from blood. These receptors were taken from a man aged 18 to 35 in good health. Each CDR3 is given with its conserved first and last residue. The D gene is left open where the match is weak. Only part of the rows carry a size: once, few, many, or a class if the clone is expanded.

J gene | V gene | clone size | D gene | CDR3 protein | CDR3 DNA
TRBJ2-5 | TRBV30 | NA | NA | CAWREGGSNWETQYF | TGTGCCTGGAGAGAGGGGGGCTCCAACTGGGAGACCCAGTACTTC
TRBJ1-4 | TRBV13 | NA | NA | CASSSTGTREKLFF | TGTGCCAGCAGCTCAACAGGGACACGCGAAAAACTGTTTTTT
TRBJ2-7 | TRBV7-6 | NA | NA | CASSLTDSYEQYF | TGTGCCAGCAGCTTAACAGACTCCTACGAGCAGTACTTC
TRBJ2-2 | TRBV29-1 | NA | NA | CSVRLGTATTGELFF | TGCAGCGTTCGACTAGGGACCGCGACCACCGGGGAGCTGTTTTTT
TRBJ1-6 | TRBV4-2 | NA | NA | CASSQGPLGSPLHF | TGTGCCAGCAGCCAAGGGCCACTCGGTTCACCCCTCCACTTT
TRBJ2-4 | TRBV2 | NA | NA | CASSEAAGTRGNIQYF | TGTGCCAGCAGTGAAGCGGCAGGGACCCGGGGAAACATTCAGTACTTC
TRBJ2-7 | TRBV13 | NA | NA | CASGDGNYEQYF | TGTGCCAGCGGAGACGGGAACTACGAGCAGTACTTC
TRBJ2-1 | TRBV7-3 | NA | NA | CASSLYDTQSGSYNEQFF | TGTGCCAGCAGCTTATATGACACACAATCGGGGTCCTACAATGAGCAGTTCTTC
TRBJ1-1 | TRBV6-6 | NA | NA | CASSDGGAYTEAFF | TGTGCCAGCAGTGATGGGGGGGCCTACACTGAAGCTTTCTTT
TRBJ1-1 | TRBV6-5 | NA | NA | CASSYSPRNTEAFF | TGTGCCAGCAGTTACTCGCCCAGGAACACTGAAGCTTTCTTT
TRBJ2-7 | TRBV28 | NA | NA | CASRTQLFNEQYF | TGTGCCAGCCGAACCCAGCTCTTCAACGAGCAGTACTTC
TRBJ2-2 | TRBV15 | NA | NA | CATSRDDREATGELFF | TGTGCCACCAGCAGAGACGACAGGGAGGCCACCGGGGAGCTGTTTTTT
TRBJ1-5 | TRBV7-9 | once | NA | CASSLGGLRGSNQPQHF | TGTGCCAGCAGCTTAGGAGGACTGCGAGGGAGCAATCAGCCCCAGCATTTT
TRBJ1-1 | TRBV9 | NA | TRBD1 | CASARTRTGNTEAFF | TGTGCCAGCGCTAGAACCAGGACAGGGAACACTGAAGCTTTCTTT
TRBJ1-2 | TRBV5-6 | NA | NA | CASSSGRSYGYTF | TGTGCCAGCAGCTCGGGTCGGAGCTATGGCTACACCTTC
TRBJ2-1 | TRBV10-3 | NA | NA | CAISEQGSYNEQFF | TGTGCCATCAGTGAACAGGGTTCCTACAATGAGCAGTTCTTC
TRBJ2-1 | TRBV2 | NA | NA | CASSESEVLTFNEQFF | TGTGCCAGCAGCGAGAGTGAAGTATTAACTTTTAATGAGCAGTTCTTC
TRBJ1-1 | TRBV4-3 | NA | TRBD1 | CASSQEDRGFTEAFF | TGCGCCAGCAGCCAGGAGGACAGGGGGTTCACTGAAGCTTTCTTT
TRBJ2-7 | TRBV5-8 | NA | NA | CASSFTGLLGEQYF | TGTGCCAGCAGCTTCACGGGGTTACTAGGCGAGCAGTACTTC
TRBJ1-1 | TRBV19 | once | NA | CASSIDGESGRSTEAFF | TGTGCCAGTAGTATCGACGGTGAGTCAGGAAGAAGCACTGAAGCTTTCTTT
TRBJ2-1 | TRBV9 | once | NA | CASSVEGRASYNEQFF | TGTGCCAGCAGCGTAGAAGGACGGGCTTCCTACAATGAGCAGTTCTTC
TRBJ2-2 | TRBV4-1 | NA | TRBD2 | CASSLGTTNTGELFF | TGCGCCAGCAGCCTGGGGACTACGAACACCGGGGAGCTGTTTTTT
TRBJ1-6 | TRBV9 | NA | NA | CASSASGTPNSPLHF | TGTGCCAGCAGCGCCTCCGGGACACCGAATTCACCCCTCCACTTT
TRBJ1-2 | TRBV28 | NA | TRBD1 | CASSPTGYGYTF | TGTGCCAGCAGCCCGACAGGGTATGGCTACACCTTC
TRBJ2-7 | TRBV2 | NA | NA | CASPPERNSYEQYF | TGTGCCAGCCCCCCCGAGCGGAACTCCTACGAGCAGTACTTC
TRBJ2-1 | TRBV9 | NA | NA | CASSPGRSSYNEQFF | TGTGCCAGCAGCCCCGGACGGAGCTCCTACAATGAGCAGTTCTTC
TRBJ2-1 | TRBV7-9 | once | TRBD2 | CASSSTSGGSYSSYNEQFF | TGTGCCAGCAGCTCGACTAGCGGGGGGTCTTACAGCTCCTACAATGAGCAGTTCTTC
TRBJ1-5 | TRBV27 | NA | NA | CASGRPLDQPQHF | TGTGCCAGCGGCAGGCCGTTGGATCAGCCCCAGCATTTT
TRBJ2-7 | TRBV5-4 | NA | TRBD1 | CASSNRDRSYEQYF | TGTGCCAGCAGCAACCGGGACAGGTCCTACGAGCAGTACTTC
TRBJ1-6 | TRBV23-1 | NA | NA | CASSRTRTVRNSPLHF | TGCGCCAGCAGTCGTACAAGGACAGTAAGGAATTCACCCCTCCACTTT
TRBJ2-1 | TRBV21-1 | NA | NA | CARRGTSGNNEQFF | TGTGCCAGAAGGGGGACTAGCGGGAATAATGAGCAGTTCTTC
TRBJ2-7 | TRBV2 | NA | NA | CASSEEGRGYEQYF | TGTGCCAGCAGTGAAGAGGGTAGAGGCTACGAGCAGTACTTC
TRBJ2-7 | TRBV15 | NA | NA | CATSPGAGSYEQYF | TGTGCCACCTCACCAGGAGCGGGCTCCTACGAGCAGTACTTC
TRBJ2-3 | TRBV27 | NA | NA | CASAFLSSTDTQYF | TGTGCCAGCGCGTTTCTGTCTAGCACAGATACGCAGTATTTT
TRBJ1-1 | TRBV5-1 | NA | NA | CASSLGDEAFF | TGCGCCAGCAGCTTGGGGGATGAAGCTTTCTTT
TRBJ2-3 | TRBV29-1 | NA | NA | CSVVGEPDTQYF | TGCAGCGTGGTAGGAGAACCAGATACGCAGTATTTT
TRBJ1-3 | TRBV6-1 | NA | TRBD1 | CASSELSGTGGNTIYF | TGTGCCAGCAGTGAACTGTCTGGGACAGGGGGAAACACCATATATTTT
TRBJ2-7 | TRBV30 | NA | TRBD1 | CACLGQGDEQYF | TGTGCATGCCTCGGACAGGGGGACGAGCAGTACTTC
TRBJ2-7 | TRBV9 | NA | TRBD2 | CASSQGLAYEQYF | TGTGCCAGCAGCCAGGGACTAGCCTACGAGCAGTACTTC
TRBJ2-7 | TRBV4-1 | NA | TRBD2 | CASSHKGLAGVYEQYF | TGCGCCAGCAGCCATAAGGGACTAGCGGGGGTTTACGAGCAGTACTTC
TRBJ1-5 | TRBV7-2 | NA | NA | CASSLEESQGHLGQPQHF | TGTGCCAGCAGCTTAGAAGAGTCCCAGGGGCACTTGGGCCAGCCCCAGCATTTT
TRBJ2-7 | TRBV7-6 | NA | NA | CASSLEPPSEQYF | TGTGCCAGCAGCTTAGAACCACCCTCCGAGCAGTACTTC
TRBJ1-1 | TRBV7-9 | once | NA | CASSLGPGEMNTEAFF | TGTGCCAGCAGCTTAGGCCCAGGAGAAATGAACACTGAAGCTTTCTTT
TRBJ2-5 | TRBV27 | NA | NA | CASSLGAPGLKWTQYF | TGTGCCAGCAGTTTAGGGGCTCCGGGCCTAAAATGGACCCAGTACTTC
TRBJ1-1 | TRBV5-8 | NA | NA | CASSLGPGTEAFF | TGTGCCAGCAGCTTGGGACCAGGCACTGAAGCTTTCTTT
TRBJ2-7 | TRBV18 | NA | NA | CASSPASSASSYEQYF | TGTGCCAGCTCACCGGCTAGTTCGGCAAGCTCCTACGAGCAGTACTTC
TRBJ2-6 | TRBV9 | few | NA | CASSVEGTGANVLTF | TGTGCCAGCAGCGTAGAAGGGACTGGGGCCAACGTCCTGACTTTC
TRBJ2-7 | TRBV28 | NA | TRBD2 | CASSSIGLASEQYF | TGTGCCAGCAGTTCGATCGGACTAGCGTCTGAGCAGTACTTC
TRBJ2-3 | TRBV7-9 | NA | NA | CASSDQSLLDTQYF | TGTGCCAGCAGCGACCAAAGTTTATTGGATACGCAGTATTTT
TRBJ2-1 | TRBV11-3 | NA | NA | CASSLQGSDEQFF | TGTGCCAGCAGCTTACAGGGTTCGGATGAGCAGTTCTTC
TRBJ2-7 | TRBV7-8 | NA | NA | CASSLGVAYEQYF | TGTGCCAGCAGCTTAGGGGTAGCTTACGAGCAGTACTTC
TRBJ1-2 | TRBV15 | NA | TRBD1 | CATSSPSGTGVGNYGYTF | TGTGCCACCAGCAGTCCCAGCGGGACAGGTGTAGGGAACTATGGCTACACCTTC
TRBJ1-2 | TRBV5-6 | NA | TRBD1 | CASSLGGQGYYGYTF | TGTGCCAGCAGCTTGGGAGGACAGGGTTACTATGGCTACACCTTC
TRBJ2-1 | TRBV27 | NA | NA | CASSSHPRDESYNEQFF | TGTGCCAGCAGTTCACACCCCCGGGACGAATCCTACAATGAGCAGTTCTTC
TRBJ2-3 | TRBV30 | NA | TRBD2 | CAWSRSLAGGSTDTQYF | TGTGCCTGGAGCCGCTCCCTAGCGGGAGGTAGCACAGATACGCAGTATTTT
TRBJ2-5 | TRBV6-6 | NA | TRBD1 | CASSPLQGAGETQYF | TGTGCCAGCAGTCCCTTGCAGGGGGCAGGAGAGACCCAGTACTTC
TRBJ2-7 | TRBV13 | NA | NA | CASSLFESYEQYF | TGTGCCAGCAGCTTATTCGAGTCCTACGAGCAGTACTTC
TRBJ2-1 | TRBV14 | NA | TRBD2 | CASSQGLAPIWDEQFF | TGTGCCAGCAGCCAGGGACTAGCGCCAATCTGGGATGAGCAGTTCTTC
TRBJ2-7 | TRBV7-2 | NA | TRBD1 | CASSLLGTGYEQYF | TGTGCCAGCAGCTTATTGGGGACAGGGTATGAGCAGTACTTC